These T cell receptor beta chains were read from a single sample in a study of PD-1 blockade in classical Hodgkin lymphoma. The method was immunoSEQ multiplex PCR; TCRdb's version includes in-frame clones alone and lacks a portion of them. Here the sample spans some 90,000 clones, around nine tenths being singletons. Sequencing used peripheral blood mononuclear cells (PBMCs), obtained before the second cycle of nivolumab. The source is a human donor with classical Hodgkin lymphoma. The CDR3 runs from the conserved cysteine through the conserved F or W. Fields, in order: clone size, V gene, J gene, D gene, CDR3 DNA, CDR3 protein. D genes are given only for firm matches. Clone size, where shown, is once, few, many, or a class for clones that have expanded.

.	TRBV30	TRBJ2-1	.	TGTGCCTGGAGTGTACAGGGCTGGTTGAAGCAGTTCTTC	CAWSVQGWLKQFF
.	TRBV11-2	TRBJ2-7	.	TGTGCCAGCAGCCCGCAGGGGGGCCGCGAGCAGTACTTC	CASSPQGGREQYF
.	TRBV30	TRBJ1-2	.	TGTGCCTGGAGTGGGCCTAGGAACCAAAAGGGGGGCTACACCTTC	CAWSGPRNQKGGYTF
.	TRBV27	TRBJ2-6	.	TGTGCCAGCAGTCAGCCTACTAGGCGGGCCAACGTCCTGACTTTC	CASSQPTRRANVLTF
.	TRBV6-6	TRBJ2-3	TRBD2	TGTGCCGGTAGCGAGCTCGGGGGGTCGACTGATACGCAGTATTTT	CAGSELGGSTDTQYF
.	TRBV7-2	TRBJ2-3	.	TGTGCCAGCAGCTTAGCCACGACAGATACGCAGTATTTT	CASSLATTDTQYF
.	TRBV10-1	TRBJ2-1	.	TGCGCCAGCAGTGAGGAGGTGAGGGGCCAGCAGTTCTTC	CASSEEVRGQQFF
.	TRBV2	TRBJ2-3	.	TGTGCCAGCTCGATCGGTAGGACAGATACGCAGTATTTT	CASSIGRTDTQYF
.	TRBV10-3	TRBJ1-4	.	TGTGCCATCAAGCCCTCGGGGTCTAATGAAAAACTGTTTTTT	CAIKPSGSNEKLFF
.	TRBV5-1	TRBJ2-4	TRBD2	TGCGCCAGCAGCTTGGTCGGCCTAGCGGAAGCCAAAAACATTCAGTACTTC	CASSLVGLAEAKNIQYF
.	TRBV6-4	TRBJ2-1	TRBD1	TGTGCCAGCAGTGCGGGGTGGGGACAGGGGTACAATGAGCAGTTCTTC	CASSAGWGQGYNEQFF
.	TRBV28	TRBJ1-2	TRBD1	TGTGCCAGCAGTGGGGACAGGAACTATGGCTACACCTTC	CASSGDRNYGYTF
.	TRBV4-2	TRBJ2-7	TRBD2	TGTGCCAGCAGCCAACCGACTAGCGGGAGCCACGAGCAGTACTTC	CASSQPTSGSHEQYF
.	TRBV6-6	TRBJ2-1	.	TGTGCCAGCAGATGGGGTTGGGGGTCCATCGACAATGAGCAGTTCTTC	CASRWGWGSIDNEQFF
.	TRBV6-1	TRBJ2-7	TRBD1	TGTGCCAGCAGTGGCCCCCGGGGACAGGTCTCCTACGAGCAGTACTTC	CASSGPRGQVSYEQYF
.	TRBV5-1	TRBJ2-3	.	TGCGCCAGCAGCTTGCTGGCAGATACGCAGTATTTT	CASSLLADTQYF
.	TRBV6-5	TRBJ2-7	TRBD2	TGTGCCAGCAGGACGGGGCTAGCGGTCTACGAGCAGTACTTC	CASRTGLAVYEQYF
.	TRBV7-9	TRBJ2-1	TRBD2	TGTGCCAGCAGCCTAGGGACTAGCGGGTTGGGATACAATGAGCAGTTCTTC	CASSLGTSGLGYNEQFF
.	TRBV7-4	TRBJ1-1	TRBD1	TGTGCCAGCAGCTCCGACGACCCAACGGACAGGTTTTCTGAAGCTTTCTTT	CASSSDDPTDRFSEAFF
.	TRBV6-1	TRBJ1-1	.	TGTGCCAGCAGTGACAGGGCTAACACTGAAGCTTTCTTT	CASSDRANTEAFF
.	TRBV4-1	TRBJ2-7	.	TGCGCCAGCAGCCAAGTTCCCTCTAAGAGCTCCTACGAGCAGTACTTC	CASSQVPSKSSYEQYF
.	TRBV9	TRBJ2-1	.	TGTGCCAGCAGCGTAGGTGGTAGCCAAGGTTACAATGAGCAGTTCTTC	CASSVGGSQGYNEQFF
.	TRBV11-2	TRBJ2-7	TRBD1	TGTGCCAGCAGATTCACAGGGGGCAACGAGCAGTACTTC	CASRFTGGNEQYF
.	TRBV25-1	TRBJ1-2	.	TGTGCCAGCACTGAACAAGCGGGCAATGGCTACACCTTC	CASTEQAGNGYTF
.	TRBV28	TRBJ2-2	TRBD1	TGTGCCAGCAGTTGGGACAGGGTCCCCGGGGAGCTGTTTTTT	CASSWDRVPGELFF
.	TRBV6-1	TRBJ2-7	TRBD2	TGTGCCAGCAGTGAAAGACTAGCGGGAGGAATTAGTTACGAGCAGTACTTC	CASSERLAGGISYEQYF
.	TRBV20-1	TRBJ1-1	.	TGCAGTGCTAAGGGGAACACTGAAGCTTTCTTT	CSAKGNTEAFF
.	TRBV5-5	TRBJ1-2	.	TGTGCCAGCAGCTTCCCGGGGTTGCGTGGCTACACCTTC	CASSFPGLRGYTF
.	TRBV19	TRBJ1-1	.	TGTGCCAGTATCTCGAGCTTCATGAACACTGAAGCTTTCTTT	CASISSFMNTEAFF
.	TRBV10-3	TRBJ2-7	TRBD2	TGTGCCATCAGCACAGGACTAGCGGGAGGGTACGAGCAGTACTTC	CAISTGLAGGYEQYF
once	TRBV7-6	TRBJ1-5	.	TGTGCCAGCAGCTTAGCGGTTGCTCAGCCCCAGCATTTT	CASSLAVAQPQHF
.	TRBV9	TRBJ2-1	.	TGTGCCAGCAGCGTAGGGAGTCGCAATGAGCAGTTCTTC	CASSVGSRNEQFF
.	TRBV13	TRBJ2-7	.	TGTGCCAGCAGCTTATCCGGGGGACCCTACGAGCAGTACTTC	CASSLSGGPYEQYF
.	TRBV7-9	TRBJ2-2	.	TGTGCCAGCAGAACCGGGACCACAAACACCGGGGAGCTGTTTTTT	CASRTGTTNTGELFF
.	TRBV2	TRBJ1-1	.	TGTGCCAGCAGACGACAGACGAACACTGAAGCTTTCTTT	CASRRQTNTEAFF
few	TRBV30	TRBJ1-3	.	TGTGCCCTAAGACGGGGTGTCTCTGGAAACACCATATATTTT	CALRRGVSGNTIYF
.	TRBV7-3	TRBJ2-3	TRBD1	TGTGCCAGCAGCCTGGGACAGGGGGCTACAGATACGCAGTATTTT	CASSLGQGATDTQYF